A selection of T cell receptor beta chains follows, all from one sample in a study of shared clonotypes between healthy human individuals. Profiled with immunoSEQ multiplex PCR; TCRdb holds only in-frame clones, not every one. This repertoire shows some 2.4 million clones, 80% to 95% found once; its top ten account for 0.35% to 0.45%. The sample consisted of naive CD4+ T cells from PBMCs. The receptor source for this set is a man between 18 and 29 years old in good health. Some clones in this sample may be carry-over from other donors' samples. CDR3s include the opening cysteine and the closing phenylalanine or tryptophan. Each record gives: V gene, D gene, clone size, J gene, CDR3 protein, CDR3 DNA. D genes are given only for firm matches. Expanded clones get a size class; other rows say once, few or many, or leave the size out.

>TRBV6-4|TRBD1|.|TRBJ1-1
CASSDSFFRGLDTEAFF
TGTGCCAGCAGTGACTCGTTTTTCAGGGGGCTTGACACTGAAGCTTTCTTT
>TRBV2|.|.|TRBJ2-1
CASSAEEQFF
TGTGCCAGCAGCGCTGAGGAGCAGTTCTTC
>TRBV25-1|.|once|TRBJ1-2
CASSPIANRFNYGYTF
TGTGCCAGCAGCCCCATAGCGAATAGATTTAACTATGGCTACACCTTC
>TRBV7-2|.|.|TRBJ1-3
CASSPTGFSGNTIYF
TGTGCCAGCAGCCCTACAGGGTTCTCTGGAAACACCATATATTTT
>TRBV19|.|.|TRBJ1-2
CASRKNTANYGYTF
TGTGCCAGTAGGAAAAATACAGCGAACTATGGCTACACCTTC
>TRBV30|.|.|TRBJ1-1
CAWTAGGADTEAFF
TGTGCCTGGACGGCGGGGGGAGCGGACACTGAAGCTTTCTTT
>TRBV2|TRBD1|.|TRBJ1-1
CASSADRANTEAFF
TGTGCCAGCAGTGCGGACAGGGCTAACACTGAAGCTTTCTTT
>TRBV7-8|.|once|TRBJ2-3
CASSFPSGRGGSDTQYF
TGTGCCAGCAGCTTCCCCTCCGGACGGGGAGGATCAGATACGCAGTATTTT
>TRBV11-2|TRBD2|.|TRBJ2-7
CASSLVWVSGRAYEQYF
TGTGCCAGCAGCTTGGTATGGGTTAGCGGGAGGGCCTACGAGCAGTACTTC
>TRBV5-1|.|.|TRBJ1-2
CASSLEGSSGYTF
TGCGCCAGCAGCTTGGAGGGGAGCTCTGGCTACACCTTC
>TRBV6-6|TRBD1|.|TRBJ2-7
CASSLLSDRDYEQYF
TGTGCCAGCAGTCTTCTCTCGGACAGGGACTACGAGCAGTACTTC
>TRBV29-1|.|.|TRBJ1-2
CSADRHPRRESIGYTF
TGCAGCGCCGACCGCCATCCCCGCAGGGAGAGTATTGGCTACACCTTC
>TRBV6-6|TRBD2|.|TRBJ2-5
CASSPGLAGLPPRYF
TGTGCCAGCAGCCCGGGACTAGCGGGCCTCCCCCCCCGGTACTTC
>TRBV5-1|.|few|TRBJ1-2
CASSLFGSEVGYTF
TGCGCCAGCAGCTTGTTTGGCAGCGAGGTCGGCTACACCTTC
>TRBV11-2|TRBD2|.|TRBJ2-7
CASSRSTEAGEYEQYF
TGTGCCAGCAGCCGTTCCACTGAAGCGGGAGAGTACGAGCAGTACTTC
>TRBV5-6|.|.|TRBJ2-7
CASSLVGASSSYEQYF
TGTGCCAGCAGCTTGGTAGGAGCGTCTAGCTCCTACGAGCAGTACTTC
>TRBV6-1|TRBD2|.|TRBJ2-5
CASSEWDYQYF
TGTGCCAGCAGTGAATGGGACTATCAGTACTTC
>TRBV5-4|TRBD2|.|TRBJ2-3
CASYRLASTDTQYF
TGTGCCAGCTATAGACTAGCTAGCACAGATACGCAGTATTTT
>TRBV5-1|TRBD2|.|TRBJ2-7
CASSSSLAGNYEQYF
TGCGCCAGCAGCTCCTCGCTAGCGGGTAACTACGAGCAGTACTTC
>TRBV28|.|.|TRBJ1-1
CASSLFRGEAFF
TGTGCCAGCAGTTTATTCAGGGGTGAAGCTTTCTTT
>TRBV5-1|.|.|TRBJ1-2
CASSSLLVQAPVPYDGYTF
TGCGCCAGCAGCTCCCTGTTGGTCCAGGCGCCCGTTCCATATGATGGCTACACCTTC
>TRBV7-2|TRBD1|.|TRBJ2-1
CASTRDRAYNEQFF
TGTGCCAGCACTCGGGACAGGGCCTACAATGAGCAGTTCTTC
>TRBV5-1|.|.|TRBJ1-6
CASSLESPLGSPLHF
TGCGCCAGCAGCTTGGAGTCTCCCTTGGGATCACCCCTCCACTTT
>TRBV10-3|.|.|TRBJ1-3
CAISESGRFSGNTIYF
TGTGCCATCAGTGAGTCGGGCAGGTTCTCTGGAAACACCATATATTTT
>TRBV5-6|TRBD1|.|TRBJ1-1
CASSHTGVSEAFF
TGTGCCAGCAGCCATACAGGGGTGAGTGAAGCTTTCTTT
>TRBV11-1|.|.|TRBJ2-3
CASSPLSTDTQYF
TGTGCCAGCAGCCCCCTGTCTACAGATACGCAGTATTTT
>TRBV7-2|.|.|TRBJ1-3
CASSYGGPSGNTIYF
TGTGCCAGCAGCTATGGGGGGCCCTCTGGAAACACCATATATTTT
>TRBV28|.|.|TRBJ1-1
CASTLGSRTEAFF
TGTGCCAGCACCTTGGGGTCGCGCACTGAAGCTTTCTTT
>TRBV30|.|.|TRBJ2-5
CAWSVGQAGQETQYF
TGTGCCTGGAGTGTTGGGCAGGCCGGTCAAGAGACCCAGTACTTC
>TRBV28|.|few|TRBJ2-1
CASQGLDEQFF
TGTGCCTCGCAGGGTCTTGATGAGCAGTTCTTC
>TRBV11-2|TRBD1|.|TRBJ1-1
CASSSRGGEGAGTEAFF
TGTGCCAGCAGCTCCCGGGGGGGTGAGGGGGCTGGGACTGAAGCTTTCTTT
>TRBV10-3|.|.|TRBJ2-3
CAISGGPASTDTQYF
TGTGCCATCAGTGGCGGCCCAGCTAGCACAGATACGCAGTATTTT
>TRBV6-1|.|once|TRBJ1-2
CASSEAAGWEANYGYTF
TGTGCCAGCAGTGAAGCGGCAGGGTGGGAAGCTAACTATGGCTACACCTTC
>TRBV13|.|.|TRBJ1-2
CASSPGYYGYTF
TGTGCCAGCAGCCCGGGGTACTATGGCTACACCTTC
>TRBV7-9|.|.|TRBJ1-5
CASSLGALQPQHF
TGTGCCAGCAGCTTAGGGGCTCTACAGCCCCAGCATTTT
>TRBV5-1|.|.|TRBJ2-7
CASSATVIYEQYF
TGCGCCAGCAGCGCGACAGTGATCTACGAGCAGTACTTC
>TRBV28|TRBD1|.|TRBJ1-4
CAIRGQGTELFF
TGTGCGATTAGGGGACAGGGGACGGAACTGTTTTTT
>TRBV4-1|TRBD2|.|TRBJ2-1
CASSQPAGYNEQFF
TGCGCCAGCAGCCAACCAGCGGGGTACAATGAGCAGTTCTTC
>TRBV7-6|TRBD2|.|TRBJ2-5
CASSLEFPGLQETQYF
TGTGCCAGCAGCTTAGAATTTCCGGGACTACAAGAGACCCAGTACTTC
>TRBV7-3|.|.|TRBJ2-7
CASSPHWEQYF
TGTGCCAGCAGCCCTCATTGGGAGCAGTACTTC
>TRBV7-2|.|.|TRBJ2-3
CASSLSRDPTDTQYF
TGTGCCAGCAGCTTATCCCGGGACCCCACAGATACGCAGTATTTT
>TRBV7-3|.|once|TRBJ1-1
CASSLTGGKNTEAFF
TGTGCCAGCAGCTTAACAGGTGGTAAGAACACTGAAGCTTTCTTT
>TRBV6-1|TRBD1|.|TRBJ2-5
CASSEALGTGGARGETQYF
TGTGCCAGCAGTGAAGCGCTCGGGACAGGGGGCGCGAGGGGAGAGACCCAGTACTTC
>TRBV5-4|.|.|TRBJ1-1
CASSRNGEAFF
TGTGCCAGCAGCAGAAACGGTGAAGCTTTCTTT
>TRBV15|.|.|TRBJ2-5
CATGPGQWGKTQYF
TGTGCCACCGGCCCGGGACAATGGGGAAAGACCCAGTACTTC